This T cell receptor (beta chain) emerged from a study of T cells in Graves' hyperthyroidism and ophthalmopathy. Template material for amplifying TCR beta CDR3 regions consisted of RNA transcripts. HTBI primers were the set used in a first-round RT-PCR of the TCR CDR3. TCRdb ran MiXCR on the multiplex PCR reads and lists one entry per CDR3 protein. The sample carries under 650,000 distinct CDR3 sequences, around 16% recorded once. CDR1 and CDR2 from the germline V gene are MNHNS and SASEGT. Trimming removed 4 bases from V and 6 bases from J, with 10 bases in between. This CDR3 region has 13 residues. This receptor was identified in a woman in her 30s with Graves' hyperthyroidism. Material for sequencing was blood. The gene calls are TRBV6-1 and TRBJ1-5; D remains ambiguous. The CDR3 DNA sequence: TGTGCCAGCAGTGGAGCAGGCGGTCAGCCCCAGCATTTT. Its translation: CASSGAGGQPQHF.